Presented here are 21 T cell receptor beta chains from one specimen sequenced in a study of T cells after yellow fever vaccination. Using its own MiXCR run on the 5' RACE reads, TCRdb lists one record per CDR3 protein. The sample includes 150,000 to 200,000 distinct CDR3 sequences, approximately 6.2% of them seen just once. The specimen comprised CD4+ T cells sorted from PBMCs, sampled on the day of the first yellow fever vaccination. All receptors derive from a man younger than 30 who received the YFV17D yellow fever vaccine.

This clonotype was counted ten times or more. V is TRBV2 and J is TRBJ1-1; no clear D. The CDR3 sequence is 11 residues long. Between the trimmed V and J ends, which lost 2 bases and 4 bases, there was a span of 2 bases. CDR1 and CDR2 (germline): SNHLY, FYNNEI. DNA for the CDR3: TGTGCCAGCAGTGAACCCACTGAAGCTTTCTTT. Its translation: CASSEPTEAFF.

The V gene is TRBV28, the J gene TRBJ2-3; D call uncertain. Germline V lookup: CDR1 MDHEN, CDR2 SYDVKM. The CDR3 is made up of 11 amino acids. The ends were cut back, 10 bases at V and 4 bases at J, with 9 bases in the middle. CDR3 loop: CATLLADTQYF. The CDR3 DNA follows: TGTGCCACCCTCCTCGCAGATACGCAGTATTTT.

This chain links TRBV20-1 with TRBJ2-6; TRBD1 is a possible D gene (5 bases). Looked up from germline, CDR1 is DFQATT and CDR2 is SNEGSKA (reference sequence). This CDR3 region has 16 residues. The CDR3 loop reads CSLQGALGSGANVLTF. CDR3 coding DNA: TGCAGCCTCCAAGGGGCGTTGGGCTCTGGGGCCAACGTCCTGACTTTC.

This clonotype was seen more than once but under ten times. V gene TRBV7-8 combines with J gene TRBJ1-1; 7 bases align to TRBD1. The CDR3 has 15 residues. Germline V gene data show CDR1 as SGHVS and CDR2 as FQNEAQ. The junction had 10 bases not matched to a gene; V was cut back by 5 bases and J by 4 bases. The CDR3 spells CASSRRTGGGTEAFF. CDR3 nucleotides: TGTGCCAGCAGCCGAAGGACAGGCGGCGGCACTGAAGCTTTCTTT.

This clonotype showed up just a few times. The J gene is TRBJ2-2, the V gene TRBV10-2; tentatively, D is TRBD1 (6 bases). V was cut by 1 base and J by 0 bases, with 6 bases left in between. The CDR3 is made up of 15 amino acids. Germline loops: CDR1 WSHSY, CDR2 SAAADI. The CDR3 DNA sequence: TGCGCCAGCAGTGAGTACAGGGCGAACACCGGGGAGCTGTTTTTT. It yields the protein CASSEYRANTGELFF.

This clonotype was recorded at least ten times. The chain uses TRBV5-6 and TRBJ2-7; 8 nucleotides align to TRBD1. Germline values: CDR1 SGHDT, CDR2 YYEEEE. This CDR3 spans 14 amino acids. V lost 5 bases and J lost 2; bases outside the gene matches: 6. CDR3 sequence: CASRQTGDPYEQYF. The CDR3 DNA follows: TGTGCCAGCAGACAGACAGGGGACCCCTACGAGCAGTACTTC.

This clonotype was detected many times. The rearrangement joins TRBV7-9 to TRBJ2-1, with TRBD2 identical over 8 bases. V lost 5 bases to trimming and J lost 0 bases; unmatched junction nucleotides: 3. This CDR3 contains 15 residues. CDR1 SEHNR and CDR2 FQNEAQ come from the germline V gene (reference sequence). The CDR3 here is CASSISGVSYNEQFF. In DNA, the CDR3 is TGTGCCAGCAGCATTAGCGGGGTCTCCTACAATGAGCAGTTCTTC.

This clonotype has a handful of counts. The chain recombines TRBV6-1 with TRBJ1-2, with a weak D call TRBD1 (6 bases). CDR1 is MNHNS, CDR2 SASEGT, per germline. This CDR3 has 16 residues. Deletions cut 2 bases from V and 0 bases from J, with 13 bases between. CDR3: CASSEPGGASNYGYTF. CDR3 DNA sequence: TGTGCCAGCAGTGAACCCGGGGGGGCTTCTAACTATGGCTACACCTTC.

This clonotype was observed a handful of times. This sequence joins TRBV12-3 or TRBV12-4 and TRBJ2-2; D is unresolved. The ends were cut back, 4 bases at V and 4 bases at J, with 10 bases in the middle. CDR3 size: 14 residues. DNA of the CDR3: TGTGCCAGCAGTTCTGCCGGCGGCACCGGGGAGCTGTTTTTT. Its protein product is CASSSAGGTGELFF.

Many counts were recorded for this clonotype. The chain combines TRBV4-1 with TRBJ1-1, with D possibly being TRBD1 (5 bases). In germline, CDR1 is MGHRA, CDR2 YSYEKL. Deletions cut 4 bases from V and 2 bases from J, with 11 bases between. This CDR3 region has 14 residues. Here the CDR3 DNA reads TGCGCCAGCAGCCTCCGCGGGGGTAACACTGAAGCTTTCTTT. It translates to CASSLRGGNTEAFF.

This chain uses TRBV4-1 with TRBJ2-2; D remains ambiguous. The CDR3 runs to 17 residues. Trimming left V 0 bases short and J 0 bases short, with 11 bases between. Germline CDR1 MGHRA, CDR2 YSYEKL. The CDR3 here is CASSQDSAATNTGELFF. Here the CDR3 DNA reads TGCGCCAGCAGCCAAGATTCCGCGGCCACGAACACCGGGGAGCTGTTTTTT.

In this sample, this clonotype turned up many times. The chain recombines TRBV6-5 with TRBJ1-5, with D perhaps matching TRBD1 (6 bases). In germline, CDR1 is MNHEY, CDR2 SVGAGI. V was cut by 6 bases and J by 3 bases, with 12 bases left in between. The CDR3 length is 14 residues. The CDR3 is CASRGGQHNQPQHF. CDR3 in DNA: TGTGCCAGCAGGGGTGGACAGCACAATCAGCCCCAGCATTTT.

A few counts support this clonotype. The CDR3 loop reads CASTVLGNEQFF. In DNA form, the CDR3 reads TGTGCCAGCACGGTACTAGGCAATGAGCAGTTCTTC. This chain connects TRBV2 to TRBJ2-1; D is possibly TRBD2 (5 bases). CDR3 size: 12 residues. CDR1 is SNHLY, CDR2 FYNNEI, per germline. V gave up 7 bases and J gave up 6 bases, with 10 bases separating them.

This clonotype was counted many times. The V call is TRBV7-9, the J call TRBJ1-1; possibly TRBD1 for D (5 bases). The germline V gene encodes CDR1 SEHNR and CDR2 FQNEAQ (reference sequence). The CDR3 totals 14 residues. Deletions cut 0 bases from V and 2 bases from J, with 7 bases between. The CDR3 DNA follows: TGTGCCAGCAGCTTAGCGGGGGTTAACACTGAAGCTTTCTTT. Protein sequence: CASSLAGVNTEAFF.

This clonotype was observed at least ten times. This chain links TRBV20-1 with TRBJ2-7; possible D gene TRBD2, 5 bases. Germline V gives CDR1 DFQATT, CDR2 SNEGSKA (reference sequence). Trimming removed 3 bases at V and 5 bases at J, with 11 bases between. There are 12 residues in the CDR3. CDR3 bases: TGCAGTGCTAGGGCGGGCGGCGACGAGCAGTACTTC. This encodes CSARAGGDEQYF.

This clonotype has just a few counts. CDR3 amino acids: CASSLGLPVMNTEAFF. The CDR3 DNA reads as TGTGCCAGCAGCTTAGGTCTCCCGGTTATGAACACTGAAGCTTTCTTT. The genes are TRBV7-2 and TRBJ1-1; D remains unclear. This CDR3 has 16 residues. V was shortened by 1 base and J by 0 bases, with 12 bases between the two germline ends. Germline V gives CDR1 SGHTA, CDR2 FQGNSA. Full variable domain (missing parts from reference TRBV7-2 and TRBJ1-1): GAGVSQSPSNKVTEKGKDVELRCDPISGHTALYWYRQSLGQGLEFLIYFQGNSAPDKSGLPSDRFSAERTGGSVSTLTIQRTQQEDSAVYLCASSLGLPVMNTEAFFGQGTRLTVV.

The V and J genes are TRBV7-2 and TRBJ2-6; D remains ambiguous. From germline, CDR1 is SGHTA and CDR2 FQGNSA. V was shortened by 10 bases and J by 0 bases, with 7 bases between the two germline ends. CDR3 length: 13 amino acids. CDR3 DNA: TGTGCCACCGCATACTCTGGGGCCAACGTCCTGACTTTC. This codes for CATAYSGANVLTF.

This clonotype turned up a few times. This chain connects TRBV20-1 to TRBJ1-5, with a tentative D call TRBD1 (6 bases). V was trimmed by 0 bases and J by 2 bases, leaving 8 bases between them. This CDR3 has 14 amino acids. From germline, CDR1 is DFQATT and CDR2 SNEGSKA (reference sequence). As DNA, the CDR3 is TGCAGTGCTAGAGAACCAGGGGGCAATCAGCCCCAGCATTTT. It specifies CSAREPGGNQPQHF.

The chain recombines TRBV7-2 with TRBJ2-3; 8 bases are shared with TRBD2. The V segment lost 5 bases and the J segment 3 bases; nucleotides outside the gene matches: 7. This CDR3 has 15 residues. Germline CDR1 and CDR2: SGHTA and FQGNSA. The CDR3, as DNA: TGTGCCAGCAGCCCGAGAAGCGGGGGAACAGATACGCAGTATTTT. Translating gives CASSPRSGGTDTQYF.

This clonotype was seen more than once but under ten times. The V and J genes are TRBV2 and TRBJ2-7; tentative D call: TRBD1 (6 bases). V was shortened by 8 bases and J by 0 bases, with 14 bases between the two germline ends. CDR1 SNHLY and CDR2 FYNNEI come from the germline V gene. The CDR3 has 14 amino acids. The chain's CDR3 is CASQTGSGSYEQYF. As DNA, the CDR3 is TGTGCCAGCCAGACAGGCTCCGGCTCCTACGAGCAGTACTTC.

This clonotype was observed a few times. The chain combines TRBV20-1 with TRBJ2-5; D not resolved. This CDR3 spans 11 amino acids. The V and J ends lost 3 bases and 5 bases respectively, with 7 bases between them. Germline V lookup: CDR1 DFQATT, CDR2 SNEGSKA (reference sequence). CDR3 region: CSASAGETQYF. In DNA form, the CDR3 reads TGCAGTGCTAGTGCCGGGGAGACCCAGTACTTC.